These 27 T cell receptor beta chains share one sample of origin, sequenced in a study of blood T cell repertoires in COVID-19. Here immunoSEQ multiplex PCR was the method, and the copy in TCRdb shows in-frame clones only, minus some. Of some 290,000 clones detected, roughly 91% appear once; the ten largest clones hold 2% to 2.5%. Sequenced sample: PBMCs or T cells enriched from blood (not recorded which). The receptor source for this set is a woman aged 40 to 50 with acute COVID-19.

CDR3 bases: TGCAGCGTTGGCTCTGCAGGGAGGAAAAACGAGCAGTACTTC. As protein: CSVGSAGRKNEQYF. V and J are TRBV29-1 and TRBJ2-7; D is possibly TRBD2 (6 bases). There are 14 residues in the CDR3. Germline V CDR1 and CDR2: SQVTM, ANQGSEA. The V end lost 4 bases, the J end lost 5 bases, and 18 bases lay between the germline ends.

V is TRBV5-1 and J is TRBJ2-1; 10 bases line up with TRBD2. The V gene end was trimmed by 7 bases and the J gene end by 3 bases; junction bases not matched to a gene: 7. Germline CDR1 SGHRS, CDR2 YFSETQ. The CDR3 length is 15 residues. CDR3: CASGTSGVDYNEQFF. CDR3 bases: TGCGCCAGCGGTACTAGCGGGGTGGACTACAATGAGCAGTTCTTC.

This clone was seen a few times. The chain employs TRBV7-2 and TRBJ1-1, with TRBD1 matching 8 bases. V shed 0 bases, J shed 4 bases, and the junction held 7 bases outside the gene matches. Germline V lookup: CDR1 SGHTA, CDR2 FQGNSA. This CDR3 has 16 amino acids. The CDR3: CASSLAPGGRRTEAFF. The CDR3 bases are TGTGCCAGCAGCTTAGCGCCAGGGGGCAGACGCACTGAAGCTTTCTTT. Drawing the rest from reference TRBV7-2 and TRBJ1-1, the complete variable domain is GAGVSQSPSNKVTEKGKDVELRCDPISGHTALYWYRQSLGQGLEFLIYFQGNSAPDKSGLPSDRFSAERTGGSVSTLTIQRTQQEDSAVYLCASSLAPGGRRTEAFFGQGTRLTVV.

V gene TRBV11-2 combines with J gene TRBJ1-4; 8 bases agree with TRBD1. J gave up 7 bases and V 1 base, and 8 bases lay outside the gene matches. Germline V gene data show CDR1 as SGHAT and CDR2 as FQNNGV. The CDR3 consists of 16 residues. The CDR3: CASSLGPGQGSEKLFF. CDR3 sequence (DNA): TGTGCCAGCAGCTTAGGCCCCGGACAGGGAAGTGAAAAACTGTTTTTT. Supplemented by reference TRBV11-2 and TRBJ1-4, the full variable domain reads EAGVAQSPRYKIIEKRQSVAFWCNPISGHATLYWYQQILGQGPKLLIQFQNNGVVDDSQLPKDRFSAERLKGVDSTLKIQPAKLEDSAVYLCASSLGPGQGSEKLFFGSGTQLSVL.

The chain recombines TRBV4-1 with TRBJ2-1; TRBD2 agrees at 9 bases. There are 17 residues in the CDR3. Germline-derived CDR1 and CDR2 are MGHRA and YSYEKL. With 0 bases clipped from V and 6 bases from J, the junction kept 9 bases outside the gene matches. The CDR3 protein is CASSQDGGGALGNEQFF. DNA for the CDR3: TGCGCCAGCAGCCAAGATGGCGGGGGGGCCTTGGGCAATGAGCAGTTCTTC.

V is TRBV5-1 and J is TRBJ2-1; TRBD1 might be the D (6 bases). The V gene lost 3 bases and the J gene lost 7 bases, with 14 bases spanning the gap. This CDR3 comprises 14 residues. The V gene's germline CDR1 is SGHRS and CDR2 YFSETQ. Here the CDR3 DNA reads TGCGCCAGCAGCTCTGACAGGATTGGAAATGAGCAGTTCTTC. Protein product: CASSSDRIGNEQFF.

In this sample, this clone turned up once. This chain's CDR3 is CASSLTPTGKLHSPLHF. The CDR3 DNA reads TGTGCCAGCAGTTTGACCCCTACAGGGAAGTTGCATTCACCCCTCCACTTT. The V gene is TRBV2, the J gene TRBJ1-6; D perhaps matches TRBD1 (6 bases). Germline-derived CDR1 and CDR2 are SNHLY and FYNNEI. The CDR3 sequence is 17 residues long. V dropped 5 bases and J dropped 8 bases, with 22 bases sitting between them.

This chain links TRBV19 with TRBJ2-7, with 8 positions matching TRBD1. The J segment lost 7 bases and the V segment lost 4 bases, leaving 6 bases of the junction unmatched. The germline V gene encodes CDR1 LNHDA and CDR2 SQIVND (reference sequence). The length of the CDR3 is 13 residues. CDR3: CASSRGQGWEQYF. The CDR3 DNA reads TGTGCCAGTAGTAGAGGACAGGGATGGGAGCAGTACTTC.

This chain connects TRBV5-4 to TRBJ2-5; weak D call: TRBD1 (5 bases). In germline, CDR1 is SGHNT, CDR2 YYREEE (reference sequence). The CDR3 loop spans 14 amino acids. Deletions cut 3 bases from V and 2 bases from J, with 11 bases between. CDR3 loop: CASSWLGQQETQYF. CDR3 nucleotide sequence: TGTGCCAGCAGCTGGTTGGGGCAGCAAGAGACCCAGTACTTC.

The V and J genes are TRBV6-6 and TRBJ2-1; TRBD2 matches 16 bases. This CDR3 spans 14 amino acids. The germline V gene encodes CDR1 MNHNY and CDR2 SVGAGI (reference sequence). Losses at the gene ends were 6 bases for V and 9 bases for J; bases not matched to a gene: 2. The DNA for the CDR3 is TGTGCCAGCAGCGGGACTAGCGGGAGGGGTGAGCAGTTCTTC. It translates to CASSGTSGRGEQFF.

The J gene is TRBJ2-1, the V gene TRBV7-9; the match to TRBD2 covers 7 bases. Per germline, CDR1 SEHNR and CDR2 FQNEAQ (reference sequence). The V segment lost 2 bases and the J segment 6 bases; nucleotides outside the gene matches: 10. CDR3 length: 16 amino acids. CDR3 DNA sequence: TGTGCCAGCAGCTTAAGGGCTAGCGGAATCGGCAATGAGCAGTTCTTC. It is translated as CASSLRASGIGNEQFF.

The sample holds one count of this clone. The chain has TRBV29-1 and TRBJ2-3; 7 bases agree with TRBD1. CDR3 length equals 14 residues. J was trimmed by 2 bases and V by 1 base; bases with no gene match: 3. CDR1 SQVTM and CDR2 ANQGSEA come from the germline V gene. CDR3 in DNA: TGCAGCGTTGAAGTTGGACAGGTCACAGATACGCAGTATTTT. This gives the protein CSVEVGQVTDTQYF.

The gene calls are TRBV6-6 and TRBJ1-2, with a possible D match to TRBD1 (5 bases). Germline V gene lookup returns CDR1 MNHNY and CDR2 SVGAGI (reference sequence). V lost 0 bases and J 0 bases, leaving 5 bases between the germline ends. CDR3 size: 14 residues. The CDR3 reads CASSYSTANYGYTF. The CDR3 bases are TGTGCCAGCAGTTACTCGACAGCTAACTATGGCTACACCTTC.

The chain combines TRBV19 with TRBJ2-3; 9 bases map to TRBD2. Germline V lookup: CDR1 LNHDA, CDR2 SQIVND (reference sequence). This CDR3 contains 16 residues. J gave up 3 bases and V 5 bases, and 9 bases lay outside the gene matches. Here the CDR3 DNA reads TGTGCCAGTAGTTTTGGTAGCGGGAGTCTAACAGATACGCAGTATTTT. It codes for CASSFGSGSLTDTQYF.

The V gene is TRBV5-6, the J gene TRBJ1-1; the match to TRBD1 covers 10 bases. Germline V gene sequence: CDR1 SGHDT, CDR2 YYEEEE. The CDR3 runs 15 residues. V lost 4 bases, J lost 6 bases, and 9 bases stayed unmatched. The CDR3 DNA is TGTGCCAGCAGCACGGACAGGGGGAGGTTGGCTGAAGCTTTCTTT. This translates into CASSTDRGRLAEAFF.

This rearrangement joins TRBV30 to TRBJ1-1; TRBD1 agrees at 7 bases. Losses at the gene ends were 8 bases for V and 1 base for J; bases not matched to a gene: 4. The CDR3 length is 12 residues. Germline V gives CDR1 GTSNPN, CDR2 SVGIG (reference sequence). CDR3 residues: CAGDRTNTEAFF. DNA of the CDR3: TGTGCCGGGGACAGAACGAACACTGAAGCTTTCTTT.

This chain joins TRBV1 and TRBJ2-5; the table's D gene call, TRBD2, was not cross checked with the DNA. TRBV1 is flagged as a pseudogene. The CDR3 sequence is 19 residues long. DNA of the CDR3: TGCACCAGCAGCCGACCCGGGACTAGCGGGGGGCCTCCTCAAGAGACCCAGTACTTC. Protein: CTSSRPGTSGGPPQETQYF.

V and J are TRBV6-5 and TRBJ1-6; 7 nucleotides agree with TRBD1. V lost 6 bases to trimming and J lost 9 bases; unmatched junction nucleotides: 11. The CDR3 has 15 amino acids. Germline V gives CDR1 MNHEY, CDR2 SVGAGI. The CDR3 DNA sequence: TGTGCCAGCAGAGCTTCCGGGACAGTCACTTCACCCCTCCACTTT. As protein: CASRASGTVTSPLHF.

V gene TRBV24-1 combines with J gene TRBJ1-1, with D uncertain. Germline CDR1 reads KGHDR; CDR2 reads SFDVKD. This CDR3 contains 14 residues. The V and J ends lost 4 bases and 1 base respectively, with 9 bases between them. The CDR3 spells CATSDRGRNTEAFF. The CDR3 DNA reads TGTGCCACCAGTGACCGTGGCCGGAACACTGAAGCTTTCTTT.

This chain joins TRBV19 and TRBJ2-3; 9 bases align to TRBD2. The CDR3 loop spans 17 amino acids. CDR1 LNHDA and CDR2 SQIVND come from the germline V gene (reference sequence). V trimming: 6 bases; J trimming: 2 bases; junction bases outside the gene matches: 12. The CDR3 coding sequence is TGTGCCAGTAGCCCCCTCGGGGTAGCGGGAGACACAGATACGCAGTATTTT. Protein: CASSPLGVAGDTDTQYF.

The genes are TRBV2 and TRBJ2-7, with 11 nucleotides matching TRBD2. The CDR3 totals 14 residues. V dropped 9 bases and J dropped 5; count of bases not matched to a gene: 9. CDR1 and CDR2 from the germline V gene are SNHLY and FYNNEI. As DNA, the CDR3 is TGTGCCAGTCAGCTAGCGGGAGGTATTAACGAGCAGTACTTC. Its protein is CASQLAGGINEQYF.

The chain uses TRBV7-3 and TRBJ2-5; TRBD2 matches at 8 bases. CDR1 is SGHTA and CDR2 is FQGTGA in the germline V gene. This CDR3 contains 15 residues. Trimming took 1 base from V and 5 from J; bases not matched to a gene: 6. The CDR3 loop reads CASSLMGLGDETQYF. CDR3 in DNA: TGTGCCAGCAGCTTAATGGGACTAGGGGATGAGACCCAGTACTTC.

The chain uses TRBV9 and TRBJ1-1, with a weak D call TRBD1 (6 bases). The CDR3 has 16 residues. Germline V CDR1 and CDR2: SGDLS, YYNGEE. The V gene lost 4 bases and the J gene lost 6 bases, with 22 bases spanning the gap. The CDR3, as DNA: TGTGCCAGCAGCCCAGTTTGGGGGCGGGTGAAGGCTGAAGCTTTCTTT. Translation: CASSPVWGRVKAEAFF.

CDR3 loop: CASRSTGGQYYGYTF. In DNA, the CDR3 is TGCGCCAGCAGATCCACAGGGGGCCAGTACTATGGCTACACCTTC. This chain links TRBV5-1 with TRBJ1-2; 9 bases map to TRBD1. After removal of 5 bases from V and 3 bases from J, the junction contained 8 bases not matched to a gene. Germline CDR1 reads SGHRS; CDR2 reads YFSETQ. The CDR3 is 15 residues long.

This rearrangement joins TRBV9 to TRBJ2-7, with TRBD1 identical over 9 bases. Germline lookup yields CDR1 SGDLS and CDR2 YYNGEE. The V gene end was trimmed by 4 bases and the J gene end by 4 bases; junction bases not matched to a gene: 12. CDR3 length: 16 amino acids. The CDR3 DNA reads as TGTGCCAGCAGCACCACCCAGACAGGGGGAAAATACGAGCAGTACTTC. Protein product: CASSTTQTGGKYEQYF. Drawing the rest from reference TRBV9 and TRBJ2-7, the complete variable domain is DSGVTQTPKHLITATGQRVTLRCSPRSGDLSVYWYQQSLDQGLQFLIQYYNGEERAKGNILERFSAQQFPDLHSELNLSSLELGDSALYFCASSTTQTGGKYEQYFGPGTRLTVT.

This chain connects TRBV4-1 to TRBJ2-7; possibly TRBD2 for D (6 bases). Germline values: CDR1 MGHRA, CDR2 YSYEKL. The V end lost 1 base, the J end lost 3 bases, and 10 bases lay between the germline ends. This CDR3 contains 14 residues. The CDR3 coding sequence is TGCGCCAGCAGCCAAGTACCGGGGGACTACGAGCAGTACTTC. It codes for CASSQVPGDYEQYF.

The chain uses TRBV5-1 and TRBJ2-3; D may be TRBD1 (8 bases). The germline gives CDR1 SGHRS, CDR2 YFSETQ. This CDR3 has 16 amino acids. The V gene lost 0 bases and the J gene lost 2 bases, with 13 bases spanning the gap. In nucleotides, the CDR3 is TGCGCCAGCAGCTTGGGACAGGGGAGGGACACAGATACGCAGTATTTT. Amino acids: CASSLGQGRDTDTQYF.